This TCR beta chain was sequenced during a study of blood T cell repertoires in COVID-19. The overall study: PBMCs, B-cell-depleted T cells, or T cells provided the cDNA or gDNA that made up the material.

Original processing methods: Amplifying reference gene primers gave estimates of nucleated cell counts. The assay was immunoSEQ multiplex PCR, and TCRdb's table has in-frame clones only and misses some. The V and J calls and clone size come from that table; D and trimming were worked out from the DNA. Of approximately 260,000 clones in the sample, around four fifths were seen once. A single count supports this clone. Germline V gene lookup returns CDR1 KGHSH and CDR2 LQKENI. V was clipped by 4 bases and J by 2 bases; unmatched bases: 9. The CDR3 loop spans 16 amino acids. Sequenced input: peripheral blood. V gene TRBV18 combines with J gene TRBJ2-5, with 8 bases lining up with TRBD2. This receptor was taken from a woman between 55 and 75 years old with active or convalescent COVID-19. CDR3 sequence: CASSRSGGPKQETQYF. CDR3 DNA sequence: TGTGCCAGCTCACGATCGGGGGGGCCGAAACAAGAGACCCAGTACTTC.